This TCR beta chain comes out of a study of neoadjuvant nivolumab and ipilimumab in lung cancer. The assay was immunoSEQ multiplex PCR, and TCRdb's table has in-frame clones only and misses some. Altogether over 25,000 clones are present, nearly 85% being singletons, with the ten largest covering 5% to 5.5%. The sample was tumor tissue, taken after neoadjuvant nivolumab, alone or with ipilimumab, at or shortly before surgery. The sequence derives from an adult with non-small cell lung cancer.

CDR3 in amino acids: CASRTDHTYEQYF. The CDR3 nucleotides read TGTGCCAGCAGAACGGACCACACCTACGAGCAGTACTTC. V is TRBV6-5 and J is TRBJ2-7; D not certain. The germline V gene has CDR1 MNHEY and CDR2 SVGAGI. This CDR3 is 13 amino acids long. V shed 6 bases and J shed 2 bases, with 11 bases lying between them.